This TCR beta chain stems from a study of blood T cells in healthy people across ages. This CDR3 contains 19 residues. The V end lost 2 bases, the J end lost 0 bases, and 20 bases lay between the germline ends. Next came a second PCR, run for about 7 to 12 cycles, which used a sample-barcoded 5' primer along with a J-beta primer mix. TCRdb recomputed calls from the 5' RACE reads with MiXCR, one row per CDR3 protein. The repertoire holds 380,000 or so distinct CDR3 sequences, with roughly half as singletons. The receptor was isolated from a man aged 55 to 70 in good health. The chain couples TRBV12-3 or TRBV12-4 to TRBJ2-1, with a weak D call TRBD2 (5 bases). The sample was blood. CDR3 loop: CASSLTLSVDSDSYNEQFF. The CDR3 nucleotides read TGTGCCAGCAGTTTAACCTTGAGTGTGGACTCCGACTCCTACAATGAGCAGTTCTTC.